This TCR beta chain appears in the sequencing data of a study of CD8 T cells in Susac syndrome (dated by TCRdb to about 2019). Regarding the research as a whole: Whether CD8+ T cell activation and differentiation in Susac syndrome was antigen driven was tested using repertoire sequencing.

The germline V gene (reference sequence) sets CDR1 to GTSNPN and CDR2 to SVGIG. The CDR3, cysteine through phenylalanine, is 12 amino acids long. Left in the record is the CDR3 DNA by itself, 36 bases read in frame from the first base. Trimming costs V 0 bases and J 6 bases, and their ends lie 7 bases apart. The paper as a whole reports these results and caveats: The number of individuals in the TCR sequencing and HLA analysis was recognized as being relatively small.

In the case of this clonotype: Its antigen remains undetermined. No clone much larger than this one lies a single base away; base qualities are absent.

Peripheral blood CD8+ and CD4+ T cells from healthy donors, Susac syndrome patients and multiple sclerosis patients were profiled using high-throughput TCR beta sequencing. Multiple sclerosis controls were treatment-naive patients with stable or active relapsing-remitting disease fulfilling revised McDonald criteria. Bulk CD8+ and CD4+ T cells were purified magnetically by negative isolation, whereas CD8+ TEMRA cells were enriched by FACS. Blood was drawn into EDTA tubes, processed within 24 hours, and PBMCs were isolated by density gradient centrifugation. PBMCs intended for TCR sequencing were frozen in liquid nitrogen and were later thawed in a 37 degrees C water bath. The sorted or isolated CD4+, CD8+ and CD8+ TEMRA cells had a purity of 90% or higher. RNA was extracted with the RNeasy kit and about 0.5 to 1 ug was reverse transcribed using random hexamers. The immunoSEQ multiplex PCR assay, which covers 54 Vbeta and 13 Jbeta segments, was used to amplify TCR beta CDR3 regions. PCR amplification bias was corrected using a synthetic template baseline for primer optimization and computational correction. Concerning the study's data processing: Reads were annotated to V, D and J genes according to IMGT and were analyzed with immunoSEQ Analyzer, with only productive sequences retained. Clonality was computed as one minus Shannon entropy normalized by log2 of the number of productive unique sequences. For each patient and control, public and private clones were evaluated within the 100 most prevalent clones. Clones were defined as Susac-specific if absent from the healthy and MS cohorts, from over a thousand published viral clones and from other ImmuneACCESS disease sequences. TCRdb reanalyzed the raw reads on its own, using fastp at Q25 for trimming and MiXCR for clone calling, and kept in-frame beta chains. For every CDR3 protein sequence, its rows merge into one entry that carries the most common genes and DNA. What appears here as the V and J calls and clone size reflects TCRdb's work, not the paper's. Present in this sample are about 160,000 distinct CDR3 sequences, around 94% of which were seen just once. Of the sample, almost 0.095% is held by the ten largest clones.

Recombination linked TRBV30 to TRBJ2-3, and the D gene may be TRBD2, 5 bases matching. Sequenced sample: CD4+ T cells from PBMCs. The sequence was obtained from a human donor with multiple sclerosis. The DNA is TGTGCCTGGAGTGTCCGGGGTGATACGCAGTATTTT. It encodes CAWSVRGDTQYF.